The sequence of this TCR beta chain was determined in a study of T cell repertoires in cytomegalovirus infection. Study conclusions and caveats: Predominance within the ex vivo response was attributable to HLA-C-restricted CMV-specific TCR beta clonotypes. Public TCR beta family frequency separated CMV-and-HLA carriers, including in an independent cohort.

MiXCR was run by TCRdb on the reads, yielding one entry per CDR3 protein. The table shows some 800,000 distinct CDR3 sequences, with almost 30% occurring only once. With regard to this clonotype: Its antigen remains unknown.

This CDR3 spans 12 amino acids. The V end was cut by 0 bases, the J end by 5 bases, with 4 bases between. Germline CDR1 reads ENHRY; CDR2 reads SYGVKD. V usage is TRBV10-3 and J usage is TRBJ1-1; D not resolved. The receptor was derived from a human donor in good health (CMV status not recorded). Some clones in this sample may be carry-over from other donors' samples. The source material was cultured CD8+ T cells from PBMCs, sampled from culture after CMV antigen stimulation. CDR3 DNA: TGTGCCATCAGTGAGTCGTTGACTGAAGCTTTCTTT. The encoded protein is CAISESLTEAFF.